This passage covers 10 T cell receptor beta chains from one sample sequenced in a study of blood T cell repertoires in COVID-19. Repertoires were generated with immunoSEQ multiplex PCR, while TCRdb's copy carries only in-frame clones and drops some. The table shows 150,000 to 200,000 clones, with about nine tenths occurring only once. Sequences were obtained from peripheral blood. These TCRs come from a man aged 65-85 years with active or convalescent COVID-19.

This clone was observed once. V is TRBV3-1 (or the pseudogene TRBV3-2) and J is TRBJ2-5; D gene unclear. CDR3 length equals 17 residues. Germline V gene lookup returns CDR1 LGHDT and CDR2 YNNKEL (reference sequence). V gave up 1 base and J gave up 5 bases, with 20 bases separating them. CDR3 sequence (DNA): TGTGCCAGCAGCCAAGGTAGAGTCAGGTTCGGATCGGAGACCCAGTACTTC. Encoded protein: CASSQGRVRFGSETQYF.

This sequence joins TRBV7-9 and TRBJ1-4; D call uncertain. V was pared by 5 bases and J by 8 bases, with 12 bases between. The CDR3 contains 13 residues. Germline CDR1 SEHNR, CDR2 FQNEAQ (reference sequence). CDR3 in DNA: TGTGCCAGCAGCACAGCCGTCCGGGAAAAACTGTTTTTT. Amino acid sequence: CASSTAVREKLFF.

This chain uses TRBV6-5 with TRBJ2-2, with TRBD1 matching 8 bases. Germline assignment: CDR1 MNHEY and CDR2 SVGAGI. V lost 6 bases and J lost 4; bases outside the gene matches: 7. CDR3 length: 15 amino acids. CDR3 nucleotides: TGTGCCAGCAGGCCTCGACAGGGGTTCACCGGGGAGCTGTTTTTT. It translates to CASRPRQGFTGELFF.

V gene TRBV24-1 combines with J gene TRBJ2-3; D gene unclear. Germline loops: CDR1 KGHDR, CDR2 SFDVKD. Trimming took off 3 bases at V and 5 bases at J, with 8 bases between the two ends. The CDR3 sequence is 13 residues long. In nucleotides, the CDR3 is TGTGCCACCAGTGATGCCCTAAGAGATACGCAGTATTTT. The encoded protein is CATSDALRDTQYF.

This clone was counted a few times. Here the CDR3 reads CASSLQLNPQYF. CDR3 coding DNA: TGTGCCAGCAGTCTACAGCTTAATCCGCAGTATTTT. The chain recombines TRBV5-4 with TRBJ2-3; D gene unclear. The CDR3 is 12 residues long. V was shortened by 5 bases and J by 10 bases, with 14 bases between the two germline ends. Germline V gene data show CDR1 as SGHNT and CDR2 as YYREEE (reference sequence).

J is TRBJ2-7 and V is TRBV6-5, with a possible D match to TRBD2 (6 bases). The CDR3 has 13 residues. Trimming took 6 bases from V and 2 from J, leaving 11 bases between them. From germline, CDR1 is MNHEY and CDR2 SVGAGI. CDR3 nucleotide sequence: TGTGCCAGCAGAGCAGGAGGGCCCTACGAGCAGTACTTC. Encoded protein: CASRAGGPYEQYF.

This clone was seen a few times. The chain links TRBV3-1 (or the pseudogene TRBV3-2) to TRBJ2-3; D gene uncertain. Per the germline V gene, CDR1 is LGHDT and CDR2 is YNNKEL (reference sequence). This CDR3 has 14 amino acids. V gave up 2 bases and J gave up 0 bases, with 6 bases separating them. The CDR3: CASSQQSSTDTQYF. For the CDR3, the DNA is TGTGCCAGCAGCCAACAGTCTAGCACAGATACGCAGTATTTT.

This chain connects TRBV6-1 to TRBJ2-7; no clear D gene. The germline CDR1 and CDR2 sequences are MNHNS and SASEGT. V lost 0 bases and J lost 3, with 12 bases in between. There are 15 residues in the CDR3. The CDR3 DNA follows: TGTGCCAGCAGTGAAGCTCTTAGATATGGCTACGAGCAGTACTTC. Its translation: CASSEALRYGYEQYF.

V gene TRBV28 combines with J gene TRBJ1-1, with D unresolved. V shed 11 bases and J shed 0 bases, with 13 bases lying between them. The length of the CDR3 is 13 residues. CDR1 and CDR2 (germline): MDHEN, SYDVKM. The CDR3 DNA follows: TGTGCCGCCCGGGGTGGGGTGAACACTGAAGCTTTCTTT. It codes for CAARGGVNTEAFF.

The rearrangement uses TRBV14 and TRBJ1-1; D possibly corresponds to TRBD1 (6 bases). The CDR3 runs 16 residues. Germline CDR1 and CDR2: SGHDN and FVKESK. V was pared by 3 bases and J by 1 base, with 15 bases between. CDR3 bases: TGTGCCAGCAGCCATGAACAGGGAGTTGGGAACACTGAAGCTTTCTTT. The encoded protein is CASSHEQGVGNTEAFF.